These 3 T cell receptor beta chains came from one sample sequenced in a study of OX40 agonist ivuxolimab in advanced cancers. Library preparation used the immunoSEQ multiplex PCR assay. TCRdb took this table from immuneACCESS and kept in-frame rearrangements with V and J called. Such tables lack part of the clones; where checked against another copy, unresolved V genes explain under half of the gap, and the rest is unexplained. Present in this sample are almost 80,000 clones, about nine tenths of which were seen just once. The ten top clones hold over 0.2% of the sample. The sequencing here drew on CD4+ or CD8+ T cells sorted from blood, taken in a trial of the OX40 agonist ivuxolimab. These receptors all stem from an adult with an advanced solid tumor such as melanoma, head and neck, liver or kidney cancer.

The chain employs TRBV11-2 and TRBJ2-7; the D gene is possibly TRBD2 (5 bases). Trimming removed 1 base at V and 7 bases at J, with 11 bases between. CDR3 length equals 13 residues. The germline CDR1 and CDR2 sequences are SGHAT and FQNNGV. Here the CDR3 reads CASSLVTGREQYF. For the CDR3, the DNA is TGTGCCAGCAGCTTAGTAACGGGAAGGGAGCAGTACTTC. The full variable domain, completed using reference TRBV11-2 and TRBJ2-7, is EAGVAQSPRYKIIEKRQSVAFWCNPISGHATLYWYQQILGQGPKLLIQFQNNGVVDDSQLPKDRFSAERLKGVDSTLKIQPAKLEDSAVYLCASSLVTGREQYFGPGTRLTVT.

This clone was counted only a few times. The V gene is TRBV15, the J gene TRBJ2-3; tentative D call: TRBD2 (5 bases). Trimming stripped 2 bases from V and 2 bases from J, with 8 bases between. This CDR3 contains 14 residues. Per the germline V gene, CDR1 is LNHNV and CDR2 is YYDKDF (reference sequence). This chain's CDR3 is CATSRRRDTDTQYF. The CDR3 region has the DNA TGTGCCACCAGCAGACGCCGGGACACAGATACGCAGTATTTT.

This clone showed up just a few times. CDR3 coding DNA: TGCAGCGTTGAACCCTGGGGGAGGAACACCGGGGAGCTGTTTTTT. Amino acids: CSVEPWGRNTGELFF. The rearrangement joins TRBV29-1 to TRBJ2-2; D tentatively reads TRBD1 or TRBD2 (5 bases each). The CDR3 loop spans 15 amino acids. Trimming left V 2 bases short and J 1 base short, with 11 bases between. Germline assignment: CDR1 SQVTM and CDR2 ANQGSEA.